These 5 T cell receptor beta chains were all obtained from the same sample, sequenced in a study of neurological immune-mediated disorders. Each CDR3 protein is one row after TCRdb ran MiXCR on the 5' RACE reads. Of over 50,000 distinct CDR3 sequences listed, roughly 5% are singletons. The specimen sequenced was PBMCs. The receptors stem from a human donor with multiple sclerosis. The donor label of this sample is uncertain.

This clonotype came up many times. The chain couples TRBV6-6 to TRBJ1-5; no clear D. V dropped 6 bases and J dropped 2 bases, with 8 bases sitting between them. In germline, CDR1 is MNHNY, CDR2 SVGAGI (reference sequence). There are 13 residues in the CDR3. CDR3 amino acids: CASRREGNQPQHF. As DNA, the CDR3 is TGTGCCAGCAGGAGGGAGGGCAATCAGCCCCAGCATTTT.

This clonotype was seen only a few times. This chain's CDR3 is CSADHRGTLDTEAFF. For the CDR3, the DNA is TGCAGCGCGGATCACAGGGGAACTTTGGACACTGAAGCTTTCTTT. This rearrangement joins TRBV29-1 to TRBJ1-1, with 7 nucleotides matching TRBD1. Germline V gene lookup returns CDR1 SQVTM and CDR2 ANQGSEA. The CDR3 runs to 15 residues. V dropped 7 bases and J dropped 3; count of bases not matched to a gene: 14.

This clonotype was counted at least ten times. As DNA, the CDR3 is TGTGCCAGCAGCCAAGGGTTCTGGGACGGTGGCTACACCTTC. It yields the protein CASSQGFWDGGYTF. This chain links TRBV3-1 with TRBJ1-2; possibly TRBD1 for D (5 bases). V lost 1 base and J 7 bases, leaving 13 bases between the germline ends. Germline-derived CDR1 and CDR2 are LGHDT and YNNKEL (reference sequence). The CDR3 totals 14 residues. Variable domain in full (rest from reference TRBV3-1 and TRBJ1-2): DTAVSQTPKYLVTQMGNDKSIKCEQNLGHDTMYWYKQDSKKFLKIMFSYNNKELIINETVPNRFSPKSPDKAHLNLHINSLELGDSAVYFCASSQGFWDGGYTFGSGTRLTVV.

This clonotype was detected ten times or more. CDR3 bases: TGTGCCAGCAGCCCACACACAGATACGCAGTATTTT. Translation gives CASSPHTDTQYF. The chain recombines TRBV7-2 with TRBJ2-3; D call uncertain. Looked up from germline, CDR1 is SGHTA and CDR2 is FQGNSA. CDR3 length: 12 amino acids. The V and J ends lost 5 bases and 2 bases respectively, with 5 bases between them.

This clonotype was recorded many times. The genes are TRBV5-1 and TRBJ1-2, with D possibly matching TRBD1 (5 bases). Trimming cost V 2 bases and J 6 bases, with 20 bases left between them. Germline V gene sequence: CDR1 SGHRS, CDR2 YFSETQ. This CDR3 spans 16 amino acids. CDR3 loop: CASSFAGTARPDGYTF. The CDR3 DNA reads as TGCGCCAGCAGCTTCGCCGGGACCGCCAGGCCTGATGGCTACACCTTC. The complete variable domain, with remaining parts taken from reference TRBV5-1 and TRBJ1-2, reads KAGVTQTPRYLIKTRGQQVTLSCSPISGHRSVSWYQQTPGQGLQFLFEYFSETQRNKGNFPGRFSGRQFSNSRSEMNVSTLELGDSALYLCASSFAGTARPDGYTFGSGTRLTVV.